A single sample is the source of the 21 T cell receptor beta chains below, sequenced in a study of glioma-infiltrating T cells. Amplification of TCR alpha and beta CDR3 regions from RNA used iRepertoire nested multiplex PCR. In TCRdb, the multiplex PCR reads were re-called with MiXCR into one record per CDR3 protein. The sample holds under 200,000 distinct CDR3 sequences, around 42% seen once. Sequences were obtained from glioma tissue, nonneoplastic brain tissue, or PBMCs (not recorded which). Source of these receptors: a human donor with low-grade glioma or glioblastoma, undergoing nonglioma brain surgery, or in good health (not recorded which).

This clonotype appeared a few times. The chain carries TRBV19 and TRBJ1-2; D remains ambiguous. This CDR3 is built from 14 residues. Germline CDR1 is LNHDA and CDR2 is SQIVND (reference sequence). Deletions cut 0 bases from V and 6 bases from J, with 11 bases between. For the CDR3, the DNA is TGTGCCAGTAGTATAGATCCCGGACCCAATGGCTACACCTTC. Protein: CASSIDPGPNGYTF. The whole variable domain, remainder taken from reference TRBV19 and TRBJ1-2, is DGGITQSPKYLFRKEGQNVTLSCEQNLNHDAMYWYRQDPGQGLRLIYYSQIVNDFQKGDIAEGYSVSREKKESFPLTVTSAQKNPTAFYLCASSIDPGPNGYTFGSGTRLTVV.

A few counts support this clonotype. The genes are TRBV7-9 and TRBJ1-2; no firm D call. This CDR3 is built from 15 residues. Looked up from germline, CDR1 is SEHNR and CDR2 is FQNEAQ (reference sequence). The ends were cut back, 4 bases at V and 1 base at J, with 13 bases in the middle. Here the CDR3 DNA reads TGTGCCAGCAGCTCGTCTGTGGACTATAACTATGGCTACACCTTC. This codes for CASSSSVDYNYGYTF.

To note about this clonotype: A read error may produce the germline difference seen at one junction end. The chain couples TRBV29-1 to TRBJ1-1, with D unresolved. The length of the CDR3 is 12 residues. CDR1 is SQVTM and CDR2 is ANQGSEA in the germline V gene. CDR3 in DNA: TGCAGCGTTGCACAGATGAACGCTGAAGCTTTCTTT. This translates into CSVAQMNAEAFF.

The CDR3 DNA reads as TGTGCCAGCAGCATCAGATTAGTTGAAGATACGCAGTATTTT. Residues: CASSIRLVEDTQYF. The chain has TRBV5-4 and TRBJ2-3, with D hard to call. Trimming took 4 bases from V and 5 from J, leaving 14 bases between them. Germline V gene lookup returns CDR1 SGHNT and CDR2 YYREEE (reference sequence). This CDR3 spans 14 amino acids.

The rearrangement uses TRBV2 and TRBJ1-5; no firm D call. The V and J ends lost 9 bases and 2 bases respectively, with 11 bases between them. The length of the CDR3 is 13 residues. Germline loops: CDR1 SNHLY, CDR2 FYNNEI. CDR3 residues: CARGLAGNQPQHF. The CDR3 coding sequence is TGTGCCAGAGGGCTCGCGGGCAATCAGCCCCAGCATTTT.

This clonotype was observed once. Being one base from a much bigger clone, this may be a read error. V usage is TRBV2 and J usage is TRBJ2-7; tentative D call: TRBD1 (6 bases). Germline CDR1 SNHLY, CDR2 FYNNEI. The CDR3 length is 13 residues. The CDR3 reads CASRTTGTYQQYF. CDR3 coding DNA: TGTGCCAGCAGGACAACAGGGACCTACCAGCAGTACTTC.

The genes are TRBV3-1 and TRBJ2-7; D possibly matches TRBD1 or TRBD2 (5 bases each). V was clipped by 0 bases and J by 3 bases, with 12 bases between them. Germline V gives CDR1 LGHDT, CDR2 YNNKEL (reference sequence). CDR3 length: 15 amino acids. CDR3 in amino acids: CASSQDSGAVYEQYF. CDR3 bases: TGTGCCAGCAGCCAAGATTCCGGGGCGGTCTACGAGCAGTACTTC.

The chain links TRBV30 to TRBJ2-1; 7 nucleotides line up with TRBD2. The CDR3 totals 14 residues. The V gene's germline CDR1 is GTSNPN and CDR2 SVGIG (reference sequence). V shed 0 bases, J shed 9 bases, and the junction held 8 bases outside the gene matches. As DNA, the CDR3 is TGTGCCTGGAGTGTGGGGGGGAGGGCAGCTGAGCAGTTCTTC. Translated: CAWSVGGRAAEQFF.

There are many counts of this clonotype. Here the CDR3 DNA reads TGTGCCAGCATTTTAGCTTTGGGACAGGTGAACAATGAGCAGTTCTTC. As protein: CASILALGQVNNEQFF. V and J are TRBV25-1 and TRBJ2-1, with TRBD1 matching over 8 bases. CDR3 length: 16 residues. V lost 7 bases and J lost 5; bases outside the gene matches: 13. In germline, CDR1 is MGHDK, CDR2 SYGVNS.

Comment on this clonotype: A much larger clone is a single base away; this may be a read error. The rearrangement links TRBV19 to TRBJ1-1; no firm D call. The germline V and J ends were trimmed by 8 bases and 0 bases, with 10 bases remaining between them. The CDR3 length is 13 residues. Per germline, CDR1 LNHDA and CDR2 SQIVND (reference sequence). CDR3 amino acids: CASGIQVNTEAFF. The CDR3 nucleotides are TGTGCCAGTGGCATACAAGTGAACACTGAAGCTTTCTTT.

In the case of this clonotype: A much more abundant neighbour one base away suggests this may be a read error. The genes are TRBV10-3 and TRBJ1-2; D may be TRBD1 (5 bases). CDR3 length equals 11 residues. Germline V gene data show CDR1 as ENHRY and CDR2 as SYGVKD. Trimming removed 7 bases from V and 8 bases from J, with 11 bases in between. CDR3 sequence: CAITGTRGYTF. The CDR3 region has the DNA TGTGCCATCACCGGGACGAGGGGCTACACCTTC.

This clonotype appeared many times. The chain couples TRBV28 to TRBJ1-5, with D possibly matching TRBD1 (6 bases). The germline V gene has CDR1 MDHEN and CDR2 SYDVKM. Trimming took off 5 bases at V and 7 bases at J, with 18 bases between the two ends. The CDR3 has 15 amino acids. DNA of the CDR3: TGTGCCAGCAGTCGCCCACAGGGTTTAGGGCAGCCCCAGCATTTT. It yields the protein CASSRPQGLGQPQHF.

Concerning this clonotype itself: The junction and the germline gene differ at one end; a read error may be behind it. This chain uses TRBV7-9 with TRBJ2-5; 11 positions match TRBD2. CDR3 length: 15 amino acids. The germline gives CDR1 SEHNR, CDR2 FQNEAQ (reference sequence). CDR3 sequence reads: CASSKTSGTGQTKYF. The DNA of the CDR3 is TGTGCCAGCAGCAAGACTAGCGGGACGGGACAGACCAAGTACTTC. The full variable domain, its missing parts supplied by reference TRBV7-9 and TRBJ2-5, is DTGVSQNPRHKITKRGQNVTFRCDPISEHNRLYWYRQTLGQGPEFLTYFQNEAQLEKSRLLSDRFSAERPKGSFSTLEIQRTEQGDSAMYLCASSKTSGTGQTKYFGPGTRLLVL.

This clonotype was seen at least ten times. The chain combines TRBV28 with TRBJ2-4; D gene uncertain. V was clipped by 2 bases and J by 3 bases, with 5 bases between them. Germline V gives CDR1 MDHEN, CDR2 SYDVKM. The length of the CDR3 is 13 residues. CDR3 loop: CASSLGIKNIQYF. CDR3 DNA: TGTGCCAGCAGTTTAGGGATCAAAAACATTCAGTACTTC.

Note on this clonotype: This may be a read error: a much more frequent sequence differs by one nucleotide. This rearrangement joins TRBV6-1 to TRBJ2-7, with D unclear. Germline V CDR1 and CDR2: MNHNS, SASEGT. This CDR3 spans 14 amino acids. Trimming took 4 bases from V and 5 from J, leaving 15 bases between them. In DNA, the CDR3 is TGTGCCAGCAGTGCAACTTGGAATATCCACGAGCAGTACTTC. As protein: CASSATWNIHEQYF.

This clonotype was picked up one time. A much more abundant neighbour one base away suggests this may be a read error. The V and J genes are TRBV6-6 and TRBJ2-6; no clear D gene. Germline loops: CDR1 MNHNY, CDR2 SVGAGI (reference sequence). The CDR3 consists of 13 residues. In DNA form, the CDR3 reads TGTGCCAGCTTGACTGCTGGGGACAACGTCCTGACTTTC. Protein sequence: CASLTAGDNVLTF.

This clonotype was seen at least ten times. The chain joins TRBV3-1 to TRBJ1-5; TRBD1 aligns across 7 bases. The CDR3 covers 13 residues. CDR1 LGHDT and CDR2 YNNKEL come from the germline V gene (reference sequence). Losses at the gene ends were 6 bases for V and 10 bases for J; bases not matched to a gene: 9. The CDR3 loop reads CASSPDRVEPQHF. The CDR3 DNA sequence: TGTGCCAGCAGTCCAGACAGGGTAGAACCCCAGCATTTT.

The chain joins TRBV2 to TRBJ1-1; maybe TRBD1 (6 bases). Germline V gene data show CDR1 as SNHLY and CDR2 as FYNNEI. Trimming stripped 8 bases from V and 3 bases from J, with 10 bases between. CDR3 length: 12 residues. This chain's CDR3 is CASGGLDTEAFF. For the CDR3, the DNA is TGTGCCAGCGGGGGGCTCGACACTGAAGCTTTCTTT. Drawing the rest from reference TRBV2 and TRBJ1-1, the complete variable domain is EPEVTQTPSHQVTQMGQEVILRCVPISNHLYFYWYRQILGQKVEFLVSFYNNEISEKSEIFDDQFSVERPDGSNFTLKIRSTKLEDSAMYFCASGGLDTEAFFGQGTRLTVV.

This clonotype was seen repeatedly, ten times or more. The gene calls are TRBV28 and TRBJ1-5, with 9 nucleotides matching TRBD1. The CDR3 has 20 amino acids. Germline V gene data show CDR1 as MDHEN and CDR2 as SYDVKM. J was trimmed by 5 bases and V by 5 bases; bases with no gene match: 22. This chain's CDR3 is CASSHPGTGLLRLLDQPQHF. DNA for the CDR3: TGTGCCAGCAGTCACCCCGGGACAGGGCTCCTCCGCCTCTTAGATCAGCCCCAGCATTTT.

In its sample, this clonotype was seen a few times. Mismatch with germline at one junction end may stem from a read error. The J gene is TRBJ2-7, the V gene TRBV19, with D maybe TRBD2 (5 bases). Germline lookup yields CDR1 LNHDA and CDR2 SQIVND (reference sequence). CDR3 length: 12 amino acids. The CDR3 nucleotides read TGTGCCAGTAGATTCCCCTCCGGAGGTCAGAACTTC. This codes for CASRFPSGGQNF.

CDR3 bases: TGTGCCAGCAGTCACCAGAGACGGAACAATCAGCCCCAGCATTTT. Amino acid sequence: CASSHQRRNNQPQHF. The chain is built from TRBV28 and TRBJ1-5; D is unresolved. CDR1 is MDHEN and CDR2 is SYDVKM in the germline V gene. The CDR3 extends over 15 amino acids. Trimming removed 5 bases at V and 3 bases at J, with 14 bases between.